Following are 21 T cell receptor beta chains from one sample sequenced in a study of identical twins. TCRdb ran MiXCR on the 5' RACE reads and lists one entry per CDR3 protein. The sample lists some 690,000 distinct CDR3 sequences, 21% occurring once. The data were also submitted as part of a second study, on T cells expressing NK-cell markers.

Sequenced material: PBMCs. Receptor source: a young woman in good health.

This clonotype came up many times. The chain carries TRBV20-1 and TRBJ1-2; no firm D call. Germline V lookup: CDR1 DFQATT, CDR2 SNEGSKA (reference sequence). The V gene lost 1 base and the J gene lost 7 bases, with 10 bases spanning the gap. This CDR3 contains 12 residues. The CDR3 loop is CSARAPFGGYTF. DNA for the CDR3: TGCAGTGCTAGAGCTCCCTTTGGTGGCTACACCTTC.

J is TRBJ2-1 and V is TRBV4-3; D possibly matches TRBD1 or TRBD2 (5 bases each). CDR3 size: 15 residues. Germline assignment: CDR1 LGHNA and CDR2 YSLEER. Trimming removed 1 base at V and 7 bases at J, with 14 bases between. CDR3 DNA sequence: TGCGCCAGCAGCCAAGGGGAATCCGGGGCGAATGAGCAGTTCTTC. Translation gives CASSQGESGANEQFF.

This clonotype was counted between two and nine times. The chain joins TRBV5-8 to TRBJ2-7, with a tentative D call TRBD2 (5 bases). V shed 4 bases and J shed 2 bases, with 13 bases lying between them. Germline CDR1 SGHTS, CDR2 YDEGEE. There are 14 residues in the CDR3. The CDR3 here is CASSLDPRAYEQYF. DNA for the CDR3: TGTGCCAGCAGCCTTGACCCGCGGGCCTACGAGCAGTACTTC.

This clonotype was observed many times. The chain recombines TRBV5-1 with TRBJ2-7, with no clear D. The CDR3 runs to 13 residues. Deletions cut 4 bases from V and 1 base from J, with 9 bases between. Germline values: CDR1 SGHRS, CDR2 YFSETQ. The CDR3 spells CASSSLESYEQYF. In DNA form, the CDR3 reads TGCGCCAGCAGCAGCCTAGAATCCTACGAGCAGTACTTC.

Many counts were recorded for this clonotype. This chain uses TRBV11-2 with TRBJ2-3; either TRBD1 or TRBD2 may fit D (6 bases each). Looked up from germline, CDR1 is SGHAT and CDR2 is FQNNGV. The CDR3 runs to 15 residues. V lost 5 bases to trimming and J lost 4 bases, with 16 bases between them. This CDR3 is CASSPPWRGADTQYF. CDR3 nucleotide sequence: TGTGCCAGCAGCCCCCCTTGGAGGGGGGCAGATACGCAGTATTTT.

This clonotype was seen only a few times. This chain links TRBV10-3 with TRBJ2-3; D is ambiguous. CDR1 and CDR2 (germline): ENHRY, SYGVKD. The V gene lost 2 bases and the J gene lost 3 bases, with 9 bases spanning the gap. This CDR3 region has 14 residues. In DNA, the CDR3 is TGTGCCATCAGTGAGATGTGGGGAACAGATACGCAGTATTTT. Amino acid sequence: CAISEMWGTDTQYF.

The DNA of the CDR3 is TGCAGTACTACCCAAGAGACCCAGTACTTC. Its protein product is CSTTQETQYF. The chain recombines TRBV20-1 with TRBJ2-5; D not resolved. Germline-derived CDR1 and CDR2 are DFQATT and SNEGSKA (reference sequence). The V end was cut by 8 bases, the J end by 1 base, with 5 bases between. The CDR3 contains 10 residues.

The chain uses TRBV4-3 and TRBJ2-3; 10 bases are a match to TRBD2. Germline CDR1 LGHNA, CDR2 YSLEER. This CDR3 is built from 17 residues. V gave up 0 bases and J gave up 5 bases; unmatched junction bases: 8. The CDR3 region has the DNA TGCGCCAGCAGCCAAGATGGAATAGCGGGAGGTGTAGATACGCAGTATTTT. Translation gives CASSQDGIAGGVDTQYF.

The table lists this clonotype with a few counts. The chain recombines TRBV20-1 with TRBJ2-1; D not resolved. This CDR3 has 11 residues. Germline V gene lookup returns CDR1 DFQATT and CDR2 SNEGSKA (reference sequence). V lost 3 bases, J lost 9 bases, and 9 bases lay in between. The CDR3 spells CSASGSAEQFF. The CDR3 DNA reads as TGCAGTGCTAGTGGGTCCGCTGAGCAGTTCTTC.

This clonotype was counted between two and nine times. V is TRBV9 and J is TRBJ2-2; the D is unclear. CDR1 and CDR2 from the germline V gene are SGDLS and YYNGEE. V lost 2 bases and J lost 5, with 13 bases in between. This CDR3 region has 15 residues. CDR3 sequence: CASSVAATKTGELFF. CDR3 nucleotides: TGTGCCAGCAGCGTGGCAGCAACCAAAACCGGGGAGCTGTTTTTT.

The chain joins TRBV5-5 to TRBJ1-3; 9 bases map to TRBD1. The germline CDR1 and CDR2 sequences are SGHKS and YYEKEE (reference sequence). The V gene end was trimmed by 4 bases and the J gene end by 4 bases; junction bases not matched to a gene: 3. This CDR3 contains 14 residues. The CDR3: CASSQGQGGNTIYF. The CDR3 coding sequence is TGTGCCAGCAGCCAGGGACAGGGAGGAAACACCATATATTTT. Together with reference TRBV5-5 and TRBJ1-3, the CDR3 gives the full variable domain: DAGVTQSPTHLIKTRGQQVTLRCSPISGHKSVSWYQQVLGQGPQFIFQYYEKEERGRGNFPDRFSARQFPNYSSELNVNALLLGDSALYLCASSQGQGGNTIYFGEGSWLTVV.

This clonotype was recorded at least ten times. The chain links TRBV5-1 to TRBJ2-1; no firm D call. The germline V gene has CDR1 SGHRS and CDR2 YFSETQ. The germline V and J ends were trimmed by 2 bases and 8 bases, with 8 bases remaining between them. The CDR3 sequence is 12 residues long. CDR3 amino acids: CASSFSRDEQFF. The DNA for the CDR3 is TGCGCCAGCAGCTTCTCCCGCGATGAGCAGTTCTTC.

The table lists this clonotype with a few counts. The chain employs TRBV20-1 and TRBJ2-3; 15 bases fit TRBD2. The CDR3 length is 16 residues. Germline CDR1 and CDR2: DFQATT and SNEGSKA (reference sequence). Trimming at V came to 5 bases and at J to 5 bases, leaving 8 bases not matched to a gene. The CDR3 loop reads CSAGTSGGSFGDTQYF. The CDR3, as DNA: TGCAGTGCTGGGACTAGCGGGGGGTCCTTCGGAGATACGCAGTATTTT.

The chain uses TRBV7-8 and TRBJ2-3; unclear D gene. CDR1 and CDR2 from the germline V gene are SGHVS and FQNEAQ. The CDR3 extends over 14 amino acids. V was cut by 1 base and J by 6 bases, with 11 bases left in between. Here the CDR3 reads CASSLVLAEDTQYF. CDR3 in DNA: TGTGCCAGCAGCTTAGTTCTGGCCGAGGATACGCAGTATTTT.

The J gene is TRBJ2-3, the V gene TRBV10-3, with 11 bases identical to TRBD2. Per germline, CDR1 ENHRY and CDR2 SYGVKD. Unmatched junction bases numbered 8, after V lost 6 bases and J lost 6 bases. CDR3 length equals 15 residues. The chain's CDR3 is CAIRSQLAGGDTQYF. In DNA form, the CDR3 reads TGTGCCATCAGGAGCCAGCTAGCGGGAGGTGATACGCAGTATTTT.

This chain uses TRBV5-1 with TRBJ2-7; D remains ambiguous. Germline values: CDR1 SGHRS, CDR2 YFSETQ. V dropped 0 bases and J dropped 5 bases, with 12 bases sitting between them. The CDR3 totals 14 residues. CDR3 DNA: TGCGCCAGCAGCTTGGGGGGTATACAGAACGAGCAGTACTTC. Translated: CASSLGGIQNEQYF. Together with reference TRBV5-1 and TRBJ2-7, the CDR3 gives the full variable domain: KAGVTQTPRYLIKTRGQQVTLSCSPISGHRSVSWYQQTPGQGLQFLFEYFSETQRNKGNFPGRFSGRQFSNSRSEMNVSTLELGDSALYLCASSLGGIQNEQYFGPGTRLTVT.

V and J are TRBV5-1 and TRBJ2-7, with D perhaps matching TRBD2 (7 bases). This CDR3 contains 15 residues. Trimming took off 0 bases at V and 9 bases at J, with 19 bases between the two ends. The germline gives CDR1 SGHRS, CDR2 YFSETQ. CDR3 region: CASSLAGGTRIWQYF. The CDR3 coding sequence is TGCGCCAGCAGCTTGGCCGGGGGGACAAGGATTTGGCAGTACTTC. Full variable domain (outside the CDR3, taken from reference TRBV5-1 and TRBJ2-7): KAGVTQTPRYLIKTRGQQVTLSCSPISGHRSVSWYQQTPGQGLQFLFEYFSETQRNKGNFPGRFSGRQFSNSRSEMNVSTLELGDSALYLCASSLAGGTRIWQYFGPGTRLTVT.

The rearrangement links TRBV10-3 to TRBJ2-5; TRBD1 aligns across 12 bases. Losses at the gene ends were 10 bases for V and 4 bases for J; bases not matched to a gene: 13. CDR3 length: 16 residues. The germline CDR1 and CDR2 sequences are ENHRY and SYGVKD. The CDR3 coding sequence is TGTGCCACCCGATCCACCGGGACAGGGGGCCGAGAGACCCAGTACTTC. Translation: CATRSTGTGGRETQYF.

This chain connects TRBV20-1 to TRBJ1-4; D is perhaps TRBD1 (5 bases). CDR3 length: 15 amino acids. Trimming shortened V by 1 base and J by 4 bases, and 13 bases separated the two germline ends. The germline gives CDR1 DFQATT, CDR2 SNEGSKA (reference sequence). CDR3 sequence reads: CSARVRQGSNEKLFF. The CDR3 region has the DNA TGCAGTGCTAGAGTCCGGCAGGGTAGTAATGAAAAACTGTTTTTT.

The J gene is TRBJ2-5, the V gene TRBV3-1, with TRBD2 as a possible D gene (5 bases). Germline V lookup: CDR1 LGHDT, CDR2 YNNKEL (reference sequence). Trimming took 4 bases from V and 0 from J, leaving 12 bases between them. The CDR3 spans 15 residues. The CDR3 region is CASSPRGLHQETQYF. CDR3 nucleotide sequence: TGTGCCAGCAGCCCTCGGGGTTTGCACCAAGAGACCCAGTACTTC.

This clonotype occurred a few times. V gene TRBV7-9 combines with J gene TRBJ2-7, with 9 bases lining up with TRBD1. After removal of 8 bases from V and 4 bases from J, the junction contained 9 bases not matched to a gene. Germline lookup yields CDR1 SEHNR and CDR2 FQNEAQ (reference sequence). The CDR3 has 14 amino acids. The CDR3 is CASGWDRANYEQYF. CDR3 nucleotide sequence: TGTGCCAGCGGGTGGGACAGGGCCAATTACGAGCAGTACTTC. The variable domain in full, with the rest retrieved from reference TRBV7-9 and TRBJ2-7, is DTGVSQNPRHKITKRGQNVTFRCDPISEHNRLYWYRQTLGQGPEFLTYFQNEAQLEKSRLLSDRFSAERPKGSFSTLEIQRTEQGDSAMYLCASGWDRANYEQYFGPGTRLTVT.